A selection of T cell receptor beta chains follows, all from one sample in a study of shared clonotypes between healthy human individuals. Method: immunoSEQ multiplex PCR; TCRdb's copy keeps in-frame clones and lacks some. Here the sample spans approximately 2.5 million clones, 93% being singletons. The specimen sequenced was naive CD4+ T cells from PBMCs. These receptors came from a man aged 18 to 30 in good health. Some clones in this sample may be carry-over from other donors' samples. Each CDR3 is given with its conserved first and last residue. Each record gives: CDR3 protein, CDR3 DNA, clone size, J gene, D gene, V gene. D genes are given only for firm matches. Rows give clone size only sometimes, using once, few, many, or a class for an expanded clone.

CASGLAERVYEQYF,TGTGCCAGCGGACTAGCGGAAAGAGTGTACGAGCAGTACTTC,.,TRBJ2-7,TRBD2,TRBV6-1
CASSLRWDRGSYGYTF,TGCGCCAGCAGCTTGAGATGGGACAGGGGAAGCTATGGCTACACCTTC,.,TRBJ1-2,TRBD1,TRBV5-1
CASSQAVTSGSYNEQFF,TGCGCCAGCAGCCAAGCGGTGACTAGCGGTTCTTACAATGAGCAGTTCTTC,.,TRBJ2-1,TRBD2,TRBV4-1
CASSLDSSYNEQFF,TGTGCCAGCAGCTTAGACAGCTCCTACAATGAGCAGTTCTTC,.,TRBJ2-1,.,TRBV7-2
CASSEAPIELLSNQPQHF,TGTGCCAGCAGTGAAGCGCCCATCGAACTTTTAAGCAATCAGCCCCAGCATTTT,.,TRBJ1-5,.,TRBV6-1
CASSVASGGSSYNEQFF,TGTGCCAGCAGCGTAGCTTCAGGCGGGAGCTCCTACAATGAGCAGTTCTTC,.,TRBJ2-1,TRBD2,TRBV9
CASRPTGWDENTEAFF,TGCGCCAGCAGACCCACCGGGTGGGACGAGAACACTGAAGCTTTCTTT,.,TRBJ1-1,.,TRBV5-1
CASSPQGQNTEAFF,TGCGCCAGCAGCCCACAGGGCCAGAACACTGAAGCTTTCTTT,.,TRBJ1-1,.,TRBV5-1
CASSLRGSSYNEQFF,TGTGCCAGCAGCTTGCGGGGGAGCTCCTACAATGAGCAGTTCTTC,once,TRBJ2-1,.,TRBV5-6
CASSRKGGVQPQHF,TGTGCCAGTAGTAGGAAGGGAGGCGTTCAGCCCCAGCATTTT,.,TRBJ1-5,.,TRBV19
CASSKIGFRTGGWETQYF,TGTGCCAGCAGCAAAATCGGTTTCAGGACAGGGGGCTGGGAGACCCAGTACTTC,.,TRBJ2-5,.,TRBV21-1
CASSLGDRGYGYTF,TGTGCCAGCAGCTTAGGAGACAGGGGGTATGGCTACACCTTC,.,TRBJ1-2,TRBD1,TRBV7-2
CASSSKRDSQETQYF,TGTGCCAGCAGCTCGAAGCGAGACTCCCAAGAGACCCAGTACTTC,.,TRBJ2-5,.,TRBV25-1
CASSERPLLEQYF,TGTGCCAGCAGTGAACGGCCCCTCCTGGAGCAGTACTTC,.,TRBJ2-7,.,TRBV2
CASSTTGSDGNTIYF,TGTGCCAGTAGTACAACAGGGTCGGATGGAAACACCATATATTTT,.,TRBJ1-3,.,TRBV19
CASSLGDAAYNEQFF,TGCGCCAGCAGCTTGGGCGACGCGGCCTACAATGAGCAGTTCTTC,.,TRBJ2-1,.,TRBV5-1
CASSQVTGTSGTKMSYNEQFF,TGCGCCAGCAGCCAAGTGACCGGGACTAGCGGGACTAAGATGTCCTACAATGAGCAGTTCTTC,.,TRBJ2-1,TRBD2,TRBV4-3
CASRPWDRENYGYTF,TGTGCCAGCAGACCTTGGGACAGGGAGAACTATGGCTACACCTTC,once,TRBJ1-2,TRBD1,TRBV27
CASSVRASGITGELFF,TGTGCCAGCAGCGTAAGGGCTAGCGGGATCACCGGGGAGCTGTTTTTT,.,TRBJ2-2,TRBD2,TRBV9
CASSIAEGLAGSREFF,TGTGCCAGTAGTATAGCTGAGGGACTAGCGGGGTCCCGGGAGTTCTTC,.,TRBJ2-1,TRBD2,TRBV19
CASSPNNRGLNTEAFF,TGTGCCAGCTCACCGAACAACAGGGGGCTGAACACTGAAGCTTTCTTT,.,TRBJ1-1,TRBD1,TRBV18
CASSTWEVAKPVRQYQETQYF,TGTGCCAGTAGTACGTGGGAGGTAGCGAAACCTGTTCGCCAGTACCAAGAGACCCAGTACTTC,.,TRBJ2-5,.,TRBV19
CASSFIVGLNQPQHF,TGTGCCAGCAGTTTTATAGTTGGGCTAAATCAGCCCCAGCATTTT,.,TRBJ1-5,.,TRBV28
CASSLDGGGGTEAFF,TGCGCCAGCAGCTTGGATGGGGGCGGAGGCACTGAAGCTTTCTTT,.,TRBJ1-1,.,TRBV5-1
CASSSLGGTQGTGELFF,TGTGCCAGCAGCTCTCTAGGTGGGACCCAAGGCACCGGGGAGCTGTTTTTT,.,TRBJ2-2,.,TRBV14
CATSRDRASTQYF,TGTGCCACCAGCAGAGATCGCGCAAGTACGCAGTATTTT,.,TRBJ2-3,.,TRBV15
CASSTRRHTGGGGGDYGYTF,TGTGCCAGCAGCACCCGCAGACACACAGGGGGCGGAGGGGGTGACTATGGCTACACCTTC,.,TRBJ1-2,TRBD1,TRBV28
CASRGEGTGDYIQYF,TGTGCCAGCAGGGGGGAAGGGACAGGGGACTACATTCAGTACTTC,.,TRBJ2-4,TRBD1,TRBV28
CASSPLGAYQETQYF,TGTGCCAGCAGTCCCTTAGGAGCATACCAAGAGACCCAGTACTTC,.,TRBJ2-5,.,TRBV6-5
CASSLARGRETQYF,TGTGCCAGCAGCTTGGCGAGGGGGCGGGAGACCCAGTACTTC,once,TRBJ2-5,TRBD1,TRBV5-5
CASQASGAQDQLFF,TGTGCCAGCCAAGCTTCGGGGGCTCAGGACCAACTGTTTTTT,.,TRBJ1-4,.,TRBV7-8
CASSLADWDLAQYF,TGCGCCAGCAGCTTGGCGGACTGGGATTTGGCCCAGTACTTC,.,TRBJ2-5,.,TRBV5-1
CASSLAPVGQPQHF,TGTGCCAGCAGCTTAGCTCCGGTCGGGCAGCCCCAGCATTTT,.,TRBJ1-5,.,TRBV7-8
CATSRETRGEKLFF,TGTGCCACCAGCAGAGAAACAAGGGGGGAAAAACTGTTTTTT,.,TRBJ1-4,.,TRBV15
CASSLVGTGGNTIYF,TGTGCCAGCAGCTTAGTAGGGACAGGGGGAAACACCATATATTTT,.,TRBJ1-3,TRBD1,TRBV7-2
CASSLRSGRAGDGSYNEQFF,TGTGCCAGCAGTTTAAGGAGCGGGAGGGCCGGCGATGGCTCCTACAATGAGCAGTTCTTC,.,TRBJ2-1,TRBD2,TRBV28
CASGKGGRETQYF,TGTGCCAGCGGGAAAGGGGGCCGGGAGACCCAGTACTTC,.,TRBJ2-5,TRBD1,TRBV28
CASSESMFGYTF,TGTGCCAGCAGTGAAAGCATGTTCGGCTACACCTTC,few,TRBJ1-2,.,TRBV6-1
CASSLSRDTGLANYGYTF,TGTGCCAGCAGCTTATCCCGGGACACCGGATTAGCTAACTATGGCTACACCTTC,.,TRBJ1-2,.,TRBV7-2
CASSPGLAGYEQYF,TGCGCCAGCAGCCCGGGACTAGCGGGCTACGAGCAGTACTTC,.,TRBJ2-7,TRBD2,TRBV4-3
CASSLGTIYTGELFF,TGCGCCAGCAGCTTGGGGACAATCTACACCGGGGAGCTGTTTTTT,.,TRBJ2-2,.,TRBV5-1
CASSDGPPQHF,TGTGCCAGCAGTGATGGTCCGCCCCAGCATTTT,.,TRBJ1-5,.,TRBV2
CAISELPLTGEDEKLFF,TGTGCCATCAGTGAGTTACCCTTGACAGGGGAGGATGAAAAACTGTTTTTT,.,TRBJ1-4,TRBD1,TRBV10-3
CASSPYRDLGETQYF,TGTGCCAGCTCACCGTACAGGGATTTAGGGGAGACCCAGTACTTC,.,TRBJ2-5,.,TRBV18
CASSLSLAVNTGELFF,TGCGCCAGCAGCTTGTCGCTAGCGGTGAACACCGGGGAGCTGTTTTTT,once,TRBJ2-2,TRBD2,TRBV5-1
CASSLIGGNEQYF,TGCGCCAGCAGCTTGATCGGGGGGAACGAGCAGTACTTC,.,TRBJ2-7,TRBD2,TRBV5-1
CAAAAYNEQFF,TGTGCCGCAGCGGCCTACAATGAGCAGTTCTTC,.,TRBJ2-1,.,TRBV6-5
CASSVGENNQPQHF,TGTGCCAGCAGCGTTGGGGAGAACAATCAGCCCCAGCATTTT,.,TRBJ1-5,.,TRBV9
CASSYNRGDSPLHF,TGTGCCAGCAGTTACAACAGGGGTGATTCACCCCTCCACTTT,once,TRBJ1-6,TRBD1,TRBV6-5
CAISLGQGKAYGYTF,TGTGCCATCAGTCTAGGACAGGGGAAGGCCTATGGCTACACCTTC,.,TRBJ1-2,TRBD1,TRBV10-3
CASSFGDRSSYEQYF,TGTGCCAGCAGTTTTGGGGACAGGAGCTCCTACGAGCAGTACTTC,.,TRBJ2-7,TRBD1,TRBV28
CSFSWGQGGSGRGTDTQYF,TGCAGCTTTTCGTGGGGACAGGGCGGTAGCGGGAGGGGCACAGATACGCAGTATTTT,.,TRBJ2-3,TRBD2,TRBV29-1
CASSPIPGLQVDEQYF,TGTGCCAGCAGCCCCATTCCGGGACTACAAGTAGACGAGCAGTACTTC,.,TRBJ2-7,TRBD2,TRBV7-9
CASSPGTQFYSGNTIYF,TGTGCCAGTAGCCCCGGGACACAATTCTACTCTGGAAACACCATATATTTT,.,TRBJ1-3,.,TRBV19
CASSAPRDRVREKLFF,TGTGCCAGCAGTGCCCCCCGGGACAGGGTTCGGGAAAAACTGTTTTTT,.,TRBJ1-4,TRBD1,TRBV28
CASSLYLGGRDTEAFF,TGCGCCAGCAGCTTGTACTTGGGAGGGCGGGACACTGAAGCTTTCTTT,.,TRBJ1-1,.,TRBV5-1
CSVAGLAGVGEQYF,TGCAGCGTTGCCGGACTAGCGGGAGTGGGGGAGCAGTACTTC,.,TRBJ2-7,TRBD2,TRBV29-1
CASSPSPQIAGGSTRF,TGCGCCAGCAGCCCGAGTCCCCAGATAGCGGGAGGTTCCACACGTTTT,.,TRBJ2-3,TRBD2,TRBV5-1
CASRVTGNTEAFF,TGTGCCAGCAGGGTAACAGGGAACACTGAAGCTTTCTTT,once,TRBJ1-1,.,TRBV6-1
CASSLAGGAQRAGELFF,TGTGCCAGCAGCTTAGCGGGTGGAGCCCAAAGGGCCGGGGAGCTGTTTTTT,.,TRBJ2-2,.,TRBV7-7